One T cell receptor beta chain is described in this entry. This record comes from a study of blood T cell repertoires in COVID-19. Germline V gives CDR1 SGHNT, CDR2 YYREEE (reference sequence). Deletions cut 4 bases from V and 0 bases from J, with 11 bases between. This CDR3 comprises 15 residues. As processed by the authors: Scientists estimated how many nucleated cells there were by amplifying reference gene primers. Clones were read by immunoSEQ multiplex PCR, and TCRdb kept only the in-frame ones, dropping some. V and J calls and clone size come straight from that table; D and trimming were deduced from the DNA. The sample yields 250,000 to 300,000 clones, around nine tenths seen once. The Seattle patients joined while their infection was active and were tracked longitudinally afterward.

The chain employs TRBV5-4 and TRBJ1-5; D gene ambiguous. The sample comprised peripheral blood. This receptor was obtained from a woman between 25 and 40 years old with COVID-19, enrolled during active disease. CDR3: CASSPEPNSNQPQHF. In DNA, the CDR3 is TGTGCCAGCAGCCCGGAGCCGAATAGCAATCAGCCCCAGCATTTT.